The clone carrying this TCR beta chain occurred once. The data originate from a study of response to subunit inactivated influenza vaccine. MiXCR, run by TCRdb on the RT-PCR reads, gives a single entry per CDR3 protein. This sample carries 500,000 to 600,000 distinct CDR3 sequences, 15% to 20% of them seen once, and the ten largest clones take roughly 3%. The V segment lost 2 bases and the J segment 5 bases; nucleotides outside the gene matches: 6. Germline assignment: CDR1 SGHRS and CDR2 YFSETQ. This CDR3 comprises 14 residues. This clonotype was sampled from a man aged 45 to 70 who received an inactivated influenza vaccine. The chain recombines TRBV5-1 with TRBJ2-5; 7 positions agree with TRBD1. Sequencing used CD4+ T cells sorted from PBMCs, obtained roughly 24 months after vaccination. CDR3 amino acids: CASSFQGERETQYF. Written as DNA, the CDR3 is TGCGCCAGCAGCTTCCAGGGGGAACGGGAGACCCAGTACTTC. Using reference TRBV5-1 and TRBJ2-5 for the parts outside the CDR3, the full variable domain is KAGVTQTPRYLIKTRGQQVTLSCSPISGHRSVSWYQQTPGQGLQFLFEYFSETQRNKGNFPGRFSGRQFSNSRSEMNVSTLELGDSALYLCASSFQGERETQYFGPGTRLLVL.